This TCR beta chain is drawn from a study of T cells in Graves' hyperthyroidism and ophthalmopathy. The V end lost 6 bases, the J end lost 7 bases, and 12 bases lay between the germline ends. This CDR3 contains 12 residues. From RNA transcripts, TCR beta CDR3 regions were amplified. A first-round RT-PCR of the TCR CDR3 used the HTBI primer set. TCRdb re-derived calls from the multiplex PCR reads in MiXCR, one entry per CDR3 protein. Here the sample spans around 200,000 distinct CDR3 sequences, about a sixth being singletons. Thyroid ultrasound and orbital computed tomography, with clinical symptoms and serum thyroxine and TRAb, informed diagnoses.

Sequencing was carried out using blood. The TCR sequence derives from a woman between 45 and 65 years old with Graves' hyperthyroidism. The V gene is TRBV12-3 or TRBV12-4, the J gene TRBJ1-1; D remains unclear. In nucleotides, the CDR3 is TGTGCCAGCAGCTCTACGAGGGTTGAAGCTTTCTTT. It yields the protein CASSSTRVEAFF.